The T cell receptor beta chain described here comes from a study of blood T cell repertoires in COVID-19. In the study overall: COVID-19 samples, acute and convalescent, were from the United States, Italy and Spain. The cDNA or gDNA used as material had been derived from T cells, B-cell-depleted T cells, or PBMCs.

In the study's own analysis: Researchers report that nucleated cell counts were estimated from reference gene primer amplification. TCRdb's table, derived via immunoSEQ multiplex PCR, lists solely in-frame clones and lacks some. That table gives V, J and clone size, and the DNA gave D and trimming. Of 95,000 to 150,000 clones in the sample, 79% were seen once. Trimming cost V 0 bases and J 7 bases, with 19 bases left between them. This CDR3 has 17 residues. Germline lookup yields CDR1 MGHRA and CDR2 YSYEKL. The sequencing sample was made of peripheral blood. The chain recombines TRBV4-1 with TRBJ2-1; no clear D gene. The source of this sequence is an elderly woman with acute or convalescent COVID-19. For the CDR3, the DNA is TGCGCCAGCAGCCAAGATCCCGCGGCAGCCGTAACGAATGAGCAGTTCTTC. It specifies CASSQDPAAAVTNEQFF.